Listed below are T cell receptor beta chains from one sample, sequenced in a study of control samples from healthy donors and cancer patients. The repertoire was sequenced with immunoSEQ multiplex PCR; TCRdb's copy has only in-frame clones and lacks some. Here the sample spans roughly 80,000 clones, roughly 88% being singletons. The sequencing input was blood. Every receptor here comes from a woman in her forties or fifties in good health. CDR3s include the opening cysteine and the closing phenylalanine or tryptophan. A D gene is named only where the DNA matches it firmly. The listing skips clone size in some rows; elsewhere it reads once, few, many or a size class.

D: TRBD1; V: TRBV19; J: TRBJ2-5; size: -; DNA: TGTGCCAGTAAGGACGGACAGGGGGCCCGAGAGACCCAGTACTTC; CDR3: CASKDGQGARETQYF
D: TRBD1; V: TRBV7-9; J: TRBJ2-2; size: -; DNA: TGTGCCAGCAGCCGGGGACAGGGGGATGACACCGGGGAGCTGTTTTTT; CDR3: CASSRGQGDDTGELFF
D: -; V: TRBV2; J: TRBJ2-7; size: -; DNA: TGTGCCAGCAGCCCACCTAACCAGGGGAGAAACTACGAGCAGTACTTC; CDR3: CASSPPNQGRNYEQYF
D: -; V: TRBV6-5; J: TRBJ2-7; size: -; DNA: TGTGCCAGCGGGGAGCCGGGGGCCTACGAGCAGTACTTC; CDR3: CASGEPGAYEQYF
D: -; V: TRBV19; J: TRBJ2-2; size: -; DNA: TGTGCCAGTAGTATCTCGGGTTCGGGTTTAACCGGGGAGCTGTTTTTT; CDR3: CASSISGSGLTGELFF
D: -; V: TRBV5-1; J: TRBJ2-1; size: -; DNA: TGCGCCAGCAGCTCACAGGGATACTCCTACAATGAGCAGTTCTTC; CDR3: CASSSQGYSYNEQFF
D: -; V: TRBV2; J: TRBJ1-4; size: once; DNA: TGTGCCAGCAAAGGTGATTCAACTAATGAAAAACTGTTTTTT; CDR3: CASKGDSTNEKLFF
D: TRBD2; V: TRBV5-6; J: TRBJ2-1; size: -; DNA: TGTGCCAGCAGCTACGGGACTAGCAATAAACGGGGGCAGTTCTTC; CDR3: CASSYGTSNKRGQFF
D: -; V: TRBV19; J: TRBJ1-1; size: once; DNA: TGTGCCAGTACTGCTAACACTGAAGCTTTCTTT; CDR3: CASTANTEAFF
D: TRBD1; V: TRBV3-1/TRBV3-2; J: TRBJ1-6; size: -; DNA: TGTGCCAGCAGCCAAGATACACAGGGGGGCAAGTCACCCCTCCACTTT; CDR3: CASSQDTQGGKSPLHF
D: -; V: TRBV2; J: TRBJ1-2; size: -; DNA: TGTGCCAGCAGTGAAGCGGGGGACGGCTACACCTTC; CDR3: CASSEAGDGYTF
D: -; V: TRBV5-1; J: TRBJ1-2; size: once; DNA: TGCGCCAGCAGCTTGGACCCCGTTTTCGGAGCCGGTGGCTACACCTTC; CDR3: CASSLDPVFGAGGYTF
D: -; V: TRBV7-8; J: TRBJ2-7; size: -; DNA: TGTGCCAGCAGCTTGCGGACGGGAAGCTCCTACGAGCAGTACTTC; CDR3: CASSLRTGSSYEQYF
D: -; V: TRBV19; J: TRBJ1-1; size: -; DNA: TGTGCCAGTACCCTAAGGTCTGGAAACACTGAAGCTTTCTTT; CDR3: CASTLRSGNTEAFF
D: TRBD2; V: TRBV5-6; J: TRBJ2-1; size: once; DNA: TGTGCCAGCAGCTCGGGACTAGCGGGGGGATCCTACAATGAGCAGTTCTTC; CDR3: CASSSGLAGGSYNEQFF
D: TRBD2; V: TRBV5-6; J: TRBJ2-1; size: -; DNA: TGTGCCAGCAGCTTGGACGCGGGGGGGCTTAATGAGCAGTTCTTC; CDR3: CASSLDAGGLNEQFF
D: -; V: TRBV9; J: TRBJ1-2; size: -; DNA: TGTGCCAGCAGCGTGAGCCCGGACAGCTATGGCTACACCTTC; CDR3: CASSVSPDSYGYTF
D: -; V: TRBV2; J: TRBJ1-4; size: once; DNA: TGTGCCAGCAGTGTGTTGGGGGGTTACTTAAGACTGTTTTTT; CDR3: CASSVLGGYLRLFF
D: TRBD1; V: TRBV5-1; J: TRBJ1-4; size: -; DNA: TGCGCCAGCAGCTTCCGGGACAGGTCTGAAAAACTGTTTTTT; CDR3: CASSFRDRSEKLFF
D: -; V: TRBV3-1/TRBV3-2; J: TRBJ2-2; size: once; DNA: TGTGCCAGCAGCCAACAAGGGGGGGCCGGGGAGCTGTTTTTT; CDR3: CASSQQGGAGELFF
D: -; V: TRBV5-1; J: TRBJ1-1; size: -; DNA: TGCGCCAGCAGCTTTTTGCCGGGAGTTAACACTGAAGCTTTCTTT; CDR3: CASSFLPGVNTEAFF
D: -; V: TRBV6-5; J: TRBJ1-2; size: -; DNA: TGTGCCACCGATCAAGGGGTTCAGAGTAGTGGCTACACCTTC; CDR3: CATDQGVQSSGYTF
D: -; V: TRBV12-5; J: TRBJ1-5; size: -; DNA: TGTGCTAGTGGTTTGGGGAATGGCCAGCCCCAGCATTTT; CDR3: CASGLGNGQPQHF
D: -; V: TRBV2; J: TRBJ1-1; size: -; DNA: TGTGCCAGCAGTGAGGGGCTTTCTTATGAAGCTTTCTTT; CDR3: CASSEGLSYEAFF
D: -; V: TRBV5-5; J: TRBJ1-3; size: few; DNA: TGTGCCAGCAGCTTGGGAAATCAAGGAAACACCATATATTTT; CDR3: CASSLGNQGNTIYF
D: -; V: TRBV18; J: TRBJ2-2; size: -; DNA: TGTGCCAGCTCACGGGCTCGGCTTCCTGAGCCGACACACACCGGGGAGCTGTTTTTT; CDR3: CASSRARLPEPTHTGELFF
D: -; V: TRBV27; J: TRBJ1-1; size: -; DNA: TGTGCCAGCAGTTTGAGGGGACTAAACACTGAAGCTTTCTTT; CDR3: CASSLRGLNTEAFF
D: -; V: TRBV5-4; J: TRBJ2-5; size: -; DNA: TGTGCCAGCAGCTTGATAGTCGGCGAGACCCAGTACTTC; CDR3: CASSLIVGETQYF
D: TRBD1; V: TRBV10-3; J: TRBJ1-1; size: -; DNA: TGTGCCATCAGTCCGGGACAGGGGGCCAGAGCTTTCTTT; CDR3: CAISPGQGARAFF
D: TRBD1; V: TRBV30; J: TRBJ1-3; size: -; DNA: TGTGCCTATATGACAGGGGCAAGGGGAAACACCATATATTTT; CDR3: CAYMTGARGNTIYF
D: -; V: TRBV19; J: TRBJ1-5; size: -; DNA: TGTGCCAGTAGTCCGGTGACAGGCCGACACTATCAGCCCCAGCATTTT; CDR3: CASSPVTGRHYQPQHF
D: TRBD2; V: TRBV5-1; J: TRBJ2-3; size: -; DNA: TGCGCCAGCAGCTTGGTATTAGCGGGGAGCACAGATACGCAGTATTTT; CDR3: CASSLVLAGSTDTQYF
D: -; V: TRBV5-1; J: TRBJ2-1; size: once; DNA: TGCGCCAGCAGCTTGGGTCCCCTTGGGGGCAATGAGCAGTTCTTC; CDR3: CASSLGPLGGNEQFF
D: TRBD1; V: TRBV4-2; J: TRBJ1-4; size: -; DNA: TGTGCCAGCAGCCAACAGGGGGCACGGCTCGGTGAAAAACTGTTTTTT; CDR3: CASSQQGARLGEKLFF
D: -; V: TRBV5-1; J: TRBJ1-2; size: -; DNA: TGCGCCAGCAGCTCGGGCCGACCTCCCTATGGCTACACCTTC; CDR3: CASSSGRPPYGYTF
D: -; V: TRBV5-6; J: TRBJ2-1; size: -; DNA: TGTGCCAGCAGCGTACGATCAGCCTACAATGAGCAGTTCTTC; CDR3: CASSVRSAYNEQFF